The entry below gives a single T cell receptor beta chain sequence along with its context. The sample is drawn from a study of blood T cell repertoires in COVID-19. The wider study: Sources were T cells, B-cell-depleted T cells, or PBMCs; the material itself was cDNA or gDNA.

V dropped 1 base and J dropped 6; count of bases not matched to a gene: 7. CDR1 SGHNT and CDR2 YYREEE come from the germline V gene (reference sequence). There are 15 residues in the CDR3. This table comes from immunoSEQ multiplex PCR, and its TCRdb copy is limited to in-frame clones, with some not included. Of a few hundred thousand clones listed, around 88% are singletons. The chain links TRBV5-4 to TRBJ2-4, with 7 nucleotides matching TRBD2. The TCR was taken from a woman in her twenties or thirties with COVID-19, enrolled during active disease. The sample consisted of peripheral blood. The CDR3 region is CASSLSLSGGNIQYF. The DNA of the CDR3 is TGTGCCAGCAGCTTGTCCTTGTCGGGGGGAAACATTCAGTACTTC.